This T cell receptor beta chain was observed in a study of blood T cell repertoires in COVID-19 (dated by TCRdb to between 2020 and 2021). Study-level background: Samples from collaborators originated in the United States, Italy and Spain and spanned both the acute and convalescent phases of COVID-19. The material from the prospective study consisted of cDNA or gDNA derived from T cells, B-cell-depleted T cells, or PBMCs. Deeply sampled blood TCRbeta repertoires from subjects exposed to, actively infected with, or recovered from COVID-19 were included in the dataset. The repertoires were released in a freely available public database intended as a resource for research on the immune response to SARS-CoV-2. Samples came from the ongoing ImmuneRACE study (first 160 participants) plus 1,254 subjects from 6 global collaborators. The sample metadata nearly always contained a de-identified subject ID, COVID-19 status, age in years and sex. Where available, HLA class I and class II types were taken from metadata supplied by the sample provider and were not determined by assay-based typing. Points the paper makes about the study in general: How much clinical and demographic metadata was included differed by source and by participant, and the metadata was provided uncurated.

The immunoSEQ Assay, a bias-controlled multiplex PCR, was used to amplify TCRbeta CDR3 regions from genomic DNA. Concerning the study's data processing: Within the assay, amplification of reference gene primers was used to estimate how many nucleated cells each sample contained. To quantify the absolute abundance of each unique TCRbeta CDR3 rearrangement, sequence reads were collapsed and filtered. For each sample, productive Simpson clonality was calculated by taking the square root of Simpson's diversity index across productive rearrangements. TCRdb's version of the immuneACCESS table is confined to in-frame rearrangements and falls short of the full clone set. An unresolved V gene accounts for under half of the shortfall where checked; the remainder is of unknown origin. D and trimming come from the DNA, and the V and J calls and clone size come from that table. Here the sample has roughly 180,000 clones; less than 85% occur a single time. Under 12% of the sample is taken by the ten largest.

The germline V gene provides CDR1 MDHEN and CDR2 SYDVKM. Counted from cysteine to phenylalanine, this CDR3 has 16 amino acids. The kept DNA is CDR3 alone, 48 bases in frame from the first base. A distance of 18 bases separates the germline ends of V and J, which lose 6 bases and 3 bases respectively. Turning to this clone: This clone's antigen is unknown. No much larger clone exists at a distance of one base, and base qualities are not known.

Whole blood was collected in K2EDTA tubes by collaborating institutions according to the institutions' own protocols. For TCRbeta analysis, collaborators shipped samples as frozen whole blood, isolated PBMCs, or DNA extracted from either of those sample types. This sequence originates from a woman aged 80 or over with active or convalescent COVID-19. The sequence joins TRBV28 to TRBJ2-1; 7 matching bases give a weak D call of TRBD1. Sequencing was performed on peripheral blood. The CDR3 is CASSELYRGGYNEQFF. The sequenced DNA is TGTGCCAGCAGCGAGTTATACAGGGGAGGCTACAATGAGCAGTTCTTC.